These T cell receptor beta chains were read from a single sample in a study of Graves' ophthalmopathy and Graves' hyperthyroidism. TCRdb reprocessed the multiplex PCR reads with MiXCR, giving one entry per CDR3 protein. The data show approximately 540,000 distinct CDR3 sequences, with approximately 37% seen just once and roughly 4.5% held by the top ten. Material for sequencing was peripheral blood or thyroid tissue (not recorded which). These receptors all come from an adult man with Graves' hyperthyroidism. Both conserved end residues are part of each CDR3. The D gene is left open where the match is weak. Expanded clones are given a class, and other clones once, few, many or no size at all.

j_call: TRBJ1-1; v_call: TRBV10-3; clone_size: many; cdr3_length: 12; d_call: NA; cdr3_nt: TGTGCCATCAAGGGGGGAAACACTGAAGCTTTCTTT; cdr3_aa: CAIKGGNTEAFF
j_call: TRBJ1-2; v_call: TRBV9; clone_size: many; cdr3_length: 16; d_call: TRBD1; cdr3_nt: TGTGCCAGCAGCGGGTCTAGCGGACAGGACCGTTATGGCTACACCTTC; cdr3_aa: CASSGSSGQDRYGYTF
j_call: TRBJ1-6; v_call: TRBV10-3; clone_size: NA; cdr3_length: 16; d_call: TRBD1; cdr3_nt: TGTGCCATCAGTGAAGGGGCCGGGACAGACGGTTCGCCCCTCCACTTT; cdr3_aa: CAISEGAGTDGSPLHF
j_call: TRBJ2-2; v_call: TRBV2; clone_size: many; cdr3_length: 15; d_call: TRBD2; cdr3_nt: TGTGCCAGCTCACGCGGGGGGTCGAACACCGGGGAGCTGTTTTTT; cdr3_aa: CASSRGGSNTGELFF
j_call: TRBJ2-1; v_call: TRBV15; clone_size: NA; cdr3_length: 13; d_call: NA; cdr3_nt: TGTGCCACCAGCAGAGGTAGATTTAATGAGCAGTTCTTC; cdr3_aa: CATSRGRFNEQFF
j_call: TRBJ1-4; v_call: TRBV6-1; clone_size: many; cdr3_length: 14; d_call: TRBD1; cdr3_nt: TGTGCCAGCAGTGGGACAGGGGGGGATGAAAAACTGTTTTTT; cdr3_aa: CASSGTGGDEKLFF
j_call: TRBJ2-5; v_call: TRBV5-4; clone_size: NA; cdr3_length: 16; d_call: TRBD1; cdr3_nt: TGTGCCAGCAGCCCGATGGACAGGGGGAGGCAAGAGACCCAGTACTTC; cdr3_aa: CASSPMDRGRQETQYF
j_call: TRBJ2-2; v_call: TRBV5-1; clone_size: many; cdr3_length: 14; d_call: NA; cdr3_nt: TGCGCCAGCAGCTCTACTTTGAACACCGGGGAGCTGTTTTTT; cdr3_aa: CASSSTLNTGELFF
j_call: TRBJ2-7; v_call: TRBV12-3/TRBV12-4; clone_size: many; cdr3_length: 15; d_call: NA; cdr3_nt: TGTGCCAGCAGTTATGCAGGGGGGTTCTCCTACGAGCAGTACTTC; cdr3_aa: CASSYAGGFSYEQYF
j_call: TRBJ1-2; v_call: TRBV4-2; clone_size: many; cdr3_length: 15; d_call: TRBD1; cdr3_nt: TGTGCCAGCAGCCAAAGCCCAGGGGGCGCCTATGGCTACACCTTC; cdr3_aa: CASSQSPGGAYGYTF
j_call: TRBJ2-2; v_call: TRBV7-9; clone_size: NA; cdr3_length: 17; d_call: TRBD1; cdr3_nt: TGTGCCAGCAGCTCTCCCCTTGACAGGGTCGACACCGGGGAGCTGTTTTTT; cdr3_aa: CASSSPLDRVDTGELFF
j_call: TRBJ2-7; v_call: TRBV7-8; clone_size: many; cdr3_length: 16; d_call: TRBD2; cdr3_nt: TGTGCCAGCAGCTTAGTTGCCGCCACTAGCGGCTACGAGCAGTACTTC; cdr3_aa: CASSLVAATSGYEQYF
j_call: TRBJ2-2; v_call: TRBV6-5; clone_size: many; cdr3_length: 17; d_call: NA; cdr3_nt: TGTGCCAGCAGTTACTCGCTGGGCCGTACGAACACCGGGGAGCTGTTTTTT; cdr3_aa: CASSYSLGRTNTGELFF
j_call: TRBJ1-6; v_call: TRBV10-1; clone_size: few; cdr3_length: 13; d_call: NA; cdr3_nt: TGCGCCAGCAGTGAAGGCCCTAATTCACCCCTCCACTTT; cdr3_aa: CASSEGPNSPLHF
j_call: TRBJ2-5; v_call: TRBV30; clone_size: few; cdr3_length: 15; d_call: TRBD2; cdr3_nt: TGTGCCTGGAGTGTACGCCTAGCGGGAGGAGAGACCCAGTACTTC; cdr3_aa: CAWSVRLAGGETQYF
j_call: TRBJ2-2; v_call: TRBV20-1; clone_size: NA; cdr3_length: 13; d_call: NA; cdr3_nt: TGCAGTTACCAGGGAATCGGGACCGGGGAGCTGTTTTTT; cdr3_aa: CSYQGIGTGELFF
j_call: TRBJ2-7; v_call: TRBV7-2; clone_size: many; cdr3_length: 17; d_call: TRBD2; cdr3_nt: TGTGCCAGCAGCTTAAGTTCCCCTTTAGCGGGAGATAGTGAGCAGTACTTC; cdr3_aa: CASSLSSPLAGDSEQYF
j_call: TRBJ1-5; v_call: TRBV20-1; clone_size: many; cdr3_length: 18; d_call: NA; cdr3_nt: TGCAGTGCTAGGAGTTCGTTGGCTAGGGGTTGGAACAATCAGCCCCAGCATTTT; cdr3_aa: CSARSSLARGWNNQPQHF
j_call: TRBJ2-2; v_call: TRBV10-3; clone_size: many; cdr3_length: 14; d_call: TRBD1; cdr3_nt: TGTGCCACTGGAAGGACAGGGAACGCCGGGGAGCTGTTTTTT; cdr3_aa: CATGRTGNAGELFF
j_call: TRBJ1-2; v_call: TRBV5-1; clone_size: many; cdr3_length: 14; d_call: NA; cdr3_nt: TGCGCCAGCAGCTTACCACTCCGACAGGAAGAATCCACCTTC; cdr3_aa: CASSLPLRQEESTF
j_call: TRBJ1-6; v_call: TRBV2; clone_size: NA; cdr3_length: 16; d_call: TRBD1; cdr3_nt: TGTGCCAGCAGCGACAACGGACAGGTGGATAATTCACCCCTCCACTTT; cdr3_aa: CASSDNGQVDNSPLHF
j_call: TRBJ2-7; v_call: TRBV20-1; clone_size: NA; cdr3_length: 17; d_call: NA; cdr3_nt: TGCAGTGCTAGAGATCGTTGGGGTCCTAGCGTGGGTTACGAGCAGTACTTC; cdr3_aa: CSARDRWGPSVGYEQYF
j_call: TRBJ1-4; v_call: TRBV7-9; clone_size: many; cdr3_length: 17; d_call: NA; cdr3_nt: TGTGCCAGCAGCTTAGGACGGGGCGGAGGAACTAATGAAAAACTGTTTTTT; cdr3_aa: CASSLGRGGGTNEKLFF
j_call: TRBJ2-2; v_call: TRBV24-1; clone_size: NA; cdr3_length: 15; d_call: NA; cdr3_nt: TGTGCCACCAGCGAAGTAGGCGCGAACACCGGGGAGCTGTTTTTT; cdr3_aa: CATSEVGANTGELFF
j_call: TRBJ2-7; v_call: TRBV5-5; clone_size: NA; cdr3_length: 17; d_call: TRBD2; cdr3_nt: TGTGCCAGCAGGCCGGCTGAGGGACTAGCGTATTCCTACGAGCAGTACTTC; cdr3_aa: CASRPAEGLAYSYEQYF
j_call: TRBJ1-2; v_call: TRBV20-1; clone_size: many; cdr3_length: 14; d_call: TRBD1; cdr3_nt: TGCAGTGCTAGAAGCACAGGGGGTTGGGATGGCTACACCTTC; cdr3_aa: CSARSTGGWDGYTF
j_call: TRBJ2-7; v_call: TRBV28; clone_size: few; cdr3_length: 12; d_call: NA; cdr3_nt: TGTGCCAGCAGTACCCCAGACTACGAGCAGTACTTC; cdr3_aa: CASSTPDYEQYF
j_call: TRBJ1-6; v_call: TRBV15; clone_size: NA; cdr3_length: 14; d_call: NA; cdr3_nt: TGTGCCACCAGCAGAGACGGGGGGGATTCACCCCTCCACTTT; cdr3_aa: CATSRDGGDSPLHF
j_call: TRBJ1-4; v_call: TRBV7-6; clone_size: NA; cdr3_length: 20; d_call: NA; cdr3_nt: TGTGCCAGCAGCTTAGCGGCTTCGACTAGCGGGAGGGCGGGGAATGAAAAACTGTTTTTT; cdr3_aa: CASSLAASTSGRAGNEKLFF
j_call: TRBJ2-7; v_call: TRBV29-1; clone_size: many; cdr3_length: 14; d_call: NA; cdr3_nt: TGCAGCGTCTCGGACCCTATTAGTGCGTACGAGCAGTACTTC; cdr3_aa: CSVSDPISAYEQYF
j_call: TRBJ1-1; v_call: TRBV7-8; clone_size: many; cdr3_length: 15; d_call: TRBD1; cdr3_nt: TGTGCCAGCAGCCCCCGGACAGGGACGAACACTGAAGCTTTCTTT; cdr3_aa: CASSPRTGTNTEAFF
j_call: TRBJ1-6; v_call: TRBV6-1; clone_size: many; cdr3_length: 15; d_call: NA; cdr3_nt: TGTGCCAGCAGTGAGGCGCCAGGGCAAAATTCACCCCTCCACTTT; cdr3_aa: CASSEAPGQNSPLHF